This T cell receptor beta chain was sequenced in a study of blood T cells in healthy people across ages (dated by TCRdb to the mid-2010s). Describing the broader study: In model experiments, template switching captured about one uniquely barcoded TCR beta cDNA molecule for every two T cells. Using deep sequencing normalized with unique cDNA molecular identifiers, the study measured how TCR beta repertoire diversity changes with age. The donors were split into four age groups: young (average 16 years), middle-aged (39), aged (roughly 68) and long-lived (82). Donors of different ages were randomly distributed across sequencing lanes to avoid experimental bias. The study analyzed two additional independent replicas of 1 million unique cDNA reads from the same blood draw for two donors, one aged 18 to 30 and one aged 80 or older. Results and caveats for the whole study, not just this receptor: Observed TCR beta diversity per million T cells fell roughly linearly with age, and a significant reduction was already apparent by age roughly 41. Compared with the aged group, the long-lived group had more naive CD4+ T cells, fewer expanded clones and increased TCR diversity, suggesting age selection. Estimates of total diversity based on one million sequenced T cells were regarded as lower bounds and as underestimates. There was a strong correlation between observed TCR beta diversity and the percentage of naive T cells measured by flow cytometry. Since profiling was done on bulk unsorted PBMCs, naive and antigen-experienced compartments could not be conclusively compared. Because donor CMV infection status was unknown, age-related changes in expanded clonotypes were potentially confounded.

The approximately 39 donors, aged about 6 to 100 years, were systemically healthy Caucasian individuals from Russia. Around 10 milliliters of peripheral blood were collected from each donor into EDTA-treated Vacutainer tubes. Ficoll-Paque density-gradient centrifugation was used to isolate PBMCs, with at least 7 million obtained per sample. Total RNA, at least 5 micrograms per sample, was extracted from PBMCs with Trizol reagent. Naive CD45RAhigh/CD27high T cell percentages were measured by flow cytometry on a PBMC aliquot from every donor. Concerning this clonotype: Its antigen is currently not known. Base qualities are not recorded, but no much larger clone differs from it by a single base.

CDR1 and CDR2 are drawn from the germline V gene: MGHRA, YSYEKL. The CDR3 goes from the cysteine to the phenylalanine over 15 residues. Only the CDR3 portion is preserved as DNA: 45 bases, with reading frame beginning at the first base. The receptor library was made with 5' RACE. Reads for this sample came from an Illumina HiSeq 2500. A second PCR of 7 to 11 cycles was performed with a sample-barcoded 5' primer and a J-beta primer mix. A template-switch 5' adaptor carrying 12 random nucleotides introduced a unique molecular identifier onto each TCR beta cDNA molecule. Each sample yielded at least 3 million CDR3-containing paired-end reads. All of the RNA was converted into first-strand cDNA using the Mint cDNA synthesis kit, with a TRBC-specific oligonucleotide serving as the primer. Following uracil-DNA glycosylase treatment, all cDNA underwent a first 18-cycle PCR with the universal primers M1SS and BC2_uni_R. The original methods were these. Each sample was normalized by randomly selecting 1 million high-quality reads, each carrying a distinct molecular identifier. Reads sharing molecular identifiers were discarded rather than binned into consensus sequences. MiTCR, run with a Q25 quality threshold and the strictest error-elimination algorithm, handled CDR3 identification, clonotype clustering and error correction. A nonparametric unseen species model with Euler transformation was used to estimate lower-bound total TCR beta diversity. The public sequencing data were trimmed at Q25 with fastp and processed into clonotypes with MiXCR by TCRdb, which kept only in-frame beta chains. Rows are combined by CDR3 protein, so each entry shows the most common genes and DNA. For this entry, the V and J calls and clone size follow TCRdb and not the study's own pipeline. A total of about 640,000 distinct CDR3 sequences appear in this sample, approximately 50% of them only once. The top ten clones comprise 30% to 45% of the sample.

The chain employs TRBV4-1 and TRBJ2-5; 8 of the junction bases match TRBD1. The DNA end favors TRBJ2-7, so the J call may be wrong. The source material was blood. The receptor comes from a man in his sixties in good health. The DNA sequence is TGCGCCAGCAGCCCCGGACAGGGCCCTCAGATCGAGCAGTACTTC. This yields the protein CASSPGQGPQIEQYF.